Following are 7 T cell receptor beta chains from one sample sequenced in a study of blood T cell repertoires in COVID-19. Libraries were prepared by immunoSEQ multiplex PCR; TCRdb keeps only in-frame clonotypes and omits some of them. This table has some 130,000 clones, 75% to 90% appearing once. The sample taken for sequencing was PBMCs or T cells enriched from blood (not recorded which). The receptors were sampled from a man aged 45-65 years who had recovered from COVID-19.

The chain joins TRBV7-2 to TRBJ2-3; D is undetermined. The CDR3 covers 16 residues. The germline V and J ends were trimmed by 1 base and 0 bases, with 11 bases remaining between them. Germline V gene sequence: CDR1 SGHTA, CDR2 FQGNSA. CDR3 sequence reads: CASSLVARTSTDTQYF. CDR3 coding DNA: TGTGCCAGCAGCTTAGTAGCCCGCACTAGCACAGATACGCAGTATTTT.

This chain joins TRBV7-9 and TRBJ2-7, with TRBD1 matching over 7 bases. The CDR3 sequence is 15 residues long. The V gene end was trimmed by 1 base and the J gene end by 3 bases; junction bases not matched to a gene: 6. Looked up from germline, CDR1 is SEHNR and CDR2 is FQNEAQ (reference sequence). CDR3 DNA: TGTGCCAGCAGCTTAGGAGACAACAGGGGCTACGAGCAGTACTTC. Translated: CASSLGDNRGYEQYF.

This chain links TRBV28 with TRBJ1-5; 7 bases fit TRBD1. The CDR3 covers 14 residues. J gave up 2 bases and V 5 bases, and 3 bases lay outside the gene matches. Germline values: CDR1 MDHEN, CDR2 SYDVKM. For the CDR3, the DNA is TGTGCCAGCAGTCCGGACAGGCGCAATCAGCCCCAGCATTTT. This gives the protein CASSPDRRNQPQHF.

V usage is TRBV6-5 and J usage is TRBJ1-6, with 8 bases lining up with TRBD1. Germline CDR1 and CDR2: MNHEY and SVGAGI. The CDR3 extends over 15 amino acids. J lost 6 bases, V lost 2 bases, and 3 bases had no gene match. The CDR3 is CASSYRQGANSPLHF. CDR3 sequence (DNA): TGTGCCAGCAGTTACAGGCAGGGGGCTAATTCACCCCTCCACTTT.

The chain is built from TRBV2 and TRBJ2-6; perhaps TRBD1 as D (6 bases). Per germline, CDR1 SNHLY and CDR2 FYNNEI. With 7 bases removed from V and 3 bases from J, the gap between germline ends came to 13 bases. There are 15 residues in the CDR3. CDR3 region: CASTERGSGANVLTF. The CDR3 DNA follows: TGTGCCAGCACCGAGAGGGGGAGTGGGGCCAACGTCCTGACTTTC.

This clone was counted only a few times. CDR3 sequence: CASAMEGFGYGYTF. The CDR3 DNA reads TGTGCCAGCGCAATGGAGGGGTTTGGCTATGGCTACACCTTC. The rearrangement joins TRBV11-2 to TRBJ1-2, with D possibly TRBD1 on 5 matching bases. V lost 8 bases, J lost 4 bases, and 17 bases lay in between. The CDR3 runs 14 residues. From germline, CDR1 is SGHAT and CDR2 FQNNGV.

This chain links TRBV6-5 with TRBJ2-3; 7 bases match TRBD1. This CDR3 comprises 13 residues. Germline V gene lookup returns CDR1 MNHEY and CDR2 SVGAGI. With V trimmed by 3 bases and J by 7 bases, 4 bases remained unmatched. CDR3 sequence reads: CASSYHRGNTQYF. The DNA of the CDR3 is TGTGCCAGCAGTTATCACAGGGGAAATACGCAGTATTTT.